Following are 14 T cell receptor beta chains from one sample sequenced in a study of Tregs in tolerant kidney transplant recipients (dated by TCRdb to between 2018 and 2021). The library came from the immunoSEQ multiplex PCR assay. Entries here come from immuneACCESS through TCRdb and include only in-frame sequences with V and J called. Some clones fail to appear in such tables; in the studies checked, an unresolved V gene covers under half of the shortfall, and the cause of the remainder is unknown. The sample table holds 70,000 to 95,000 clones, of which approximately 90% were seen once. Approximately 0.33% of the sample goes to the ten largest clones. The sample's time point label is to be understood as: blood sample drawn before combined kidney and bone marrow transplant. The sample here was Tregs from blood, taken before the transplant. These TCRs come from a human donor who received a combined kidney and bone marrow transplant.

The chain employs TRBV5-1 and TRBJ2-2; D ambiguous. V dropped 0 bases and J dropped 3 bases, with 6 bases sitting between them. CDR3 length: 14 amino acids. In germline, CDR1 is SGHRS, CDR2 YFSETQ. The CDR3 reads CASSLGVHTGELFF. Written as DNA, the CDR3 is TGCGCCAGCAGCTTGGGGGTCCACACCGGGGAGCTGTTTTTT.

The chain has TRBV6-1 and TRBJ2-7; D may be TRBD1 or TRBD2 (5 bases each). The V and J ends lost 2 bases and 6 bases respectively, with 8 bases between them. Germline CDR1 reads MNHNS; CDR2 reads SASEGT. CDR3 length: 12 residues. CDR3 coding DNA: TGTGCCAGCAGTGAATGGGGACGCGAGCAGTACTTC. This gives the protein CASSEWGREQYF.

The CDR3 here is CASSSRDRVPETQYF. Here the CDR3 DNA reads TGTGCCAGCAGCTCGCGGGACAGGGTCCCAGAGACCCAGTACTTC. The J gene is TRBJ2-5, the V gene TRBV7-9; 9 nucleotides agree with TRBD1. The CDR3 has 15 residues. The V segment lost 4 bases and the J segment 4 bases; nucleotides outside the gene matches: 7. The germline V gene encodes CDR1 SEHNR and CDR2 FQNEAQ (reference sequence).

Concerning this clone: In the same sample, other DNA sequences code for this CDR3. The J gene is TRBJ2-7, the V gene TRBV19; TRBD2 aligns across 7 bases. With V trimmed by 11 bases and J by 7 bases, 23 bases remained unmatched. The CDR3 extends over 16 amino acids. Per germline, CDR1 LNHDA and CDR2 SQIVND (reference sequence). CDR3 in amino acids: CARTIANFVGGREQYF. The CDR3 nucleotides read TGTGCCCGGACAATCGCCAATTTTGTGGGAGGGCGGGAGCAGTACTTC.

The genes are TRBV5-4 and TRBJ2-1; 10 nucleotides match TRBD1. With 3 bases clipped from V and 6 bases from J, the junction kept 3 bases outside the gene matches. Per germline, CDR1 SGHNT and CDR2 YYREEE (reference sequence). The CDR3 loop spans 14 amino acids. The CDR3 sequence is CASSSGTGVNEQFF. The CDR3 DNA sequence: TGTGCCAGCAGCTCCGGGACAGGGGTCAATGAGCAGTTCTTC.

V usage is TRBV29-1 and J usage is TRBJ1-1, with 7 bases aligning to TRBD1. J was trimmed by 1 base and V by 7 bases; bases with no gene match: 9. Germline-derived CDR1 and CDR2 are SQVTM and ANQGSEA. This CDR3 spans 14 amino acids. DNA for the CDR3: TGCAGCGCCTCCAGAAACAGGGGGAACACTGAAGCTTTCTTT. This sequence encodes CSASRNRGNTEAFF.

The chain has TRBV5-1 and TRBJ2-1; TRBD1 matches at 7 bases. J was trimmed by 9 bases and V by 0 bases; bases with no gene match: 9. Germline V gene lookup returns CDR1 SGHRS and CDR2 YFSETQ. The CDR3 totals 15 residues. Written as DNA, the CDR3 is TGCGCCAGCAGCTTGGGACAGGGTGTTTTCAGTGAGCAGTTCTTC. Translating it yields CASSLGQGVFSEQFF.

The chain carries TRBV9 and TRBJ2-2; D not certain. CDR1 SGDLS and CDR2 YYNGEE come from the germline V gene. V dropped 3 bases and J dropped 8 bases, with 11 bases sitting between them. This CDR3 has 13 amino acids. CDR3 nucleotide sequence: TGTGCCAGCAGCGGACAAGGGTCGGGGGAGCTGTTTTTT. This encodes CASSGQGSGELFF.

This clone was recorded once. V usage is TRBV27 and J usage is TRBJ2-3, with a possible D match to TRBD2 (5 bases). The CDR3 has 20 residues. Germline V gives CDR1 MNHEY, CDR2 SMNVEV (reference sequence). The V and J ends lost 6 bases and 0 bases respectively, with 28 bases between them. DNA for the CDR3: TGTGCCAGCAGGATTACCCGGTCCGGACTGTTTCCCGCGAGCACAGATACGCAGTATTTT. Amino acid sequence: CASRITRSGLFPASTDTQYF.

The chain combines TRBV5-5 with TRBJ2-7; D ambiguous. Trimming stripped 1 base from V and 2 bases from J, with 10 bases between. CDR3 length: 14 amino acids. The germline V gene has CDR1 SGHKS and CDR2 YYEKEE (reference sequence). The CDR3 DNA follows: TGTGCCAGCAGCTTGTCTCAGCCGGCCTACGAGCAGTACTTC. As protein: CASSLSQPAYEQYF.

The rearrangement uses TRBV7-3 and TRBJ2-1; D tentatively fits TRBD1 or TRBD2 (6 bases each). With 5 bases removed from V and 9 bases from J, the gap between germline ends came to 26 bases. The CDR3 covers 17 residues. Looked up from germline, CDR1 is SGHTA and CDR2 is FQGTGA. CDR3 DNA: TGTGCCAGCAGCCCATCCCGGGGGCTAGCGAGGTTGGGTGAGCAGTTCTTC. Translation: CASSPSRGLARLGEQFF.

The gene calls are TRBV4-1 and TRBJ1-1; the D gene is possibly TRBD1 (6 bases). The CDR3 extends over 17 amino acids. CDR1 MGHRA and CDR2 YSYEKL come from the germline V gene. Trimming left V 0 bases short and J 5 bases short, with 19 bases between. CDR3 in amino acids: CASSQDPQGTAATEAFF. The CDR3 DNA sequence: TGCGCCAGCAGCCAAGATCCACAGGGAACCGCCGCGACTGAAGCTTTCTTT.

The genes are TRBV6-5 and TRBJ2-3, with 10 bases lining up with TRBD2. In germline, CDR1 is MNHEY, CDR2 SVGAGI. Trimming took 8 bases from V and 3 from J; bases not matched to a gene: 2. The CDR3 spans 13 residues. The CDR3 is CASLAGDTDTQYF. CDR3 DNA sequence: TGTGCCAGCCTAGCGGGAGATACAGATACGCAGTATTTT.

The V gene is TRBV27, the J gene TRBJ2-2; the match to TRBD2 covers 11 bases. From germline, CDR1 is MNHEY and CDR2 SMNVEV (reference sequence). The CDR3 is 16 residues long. V dropped 4 bases and J dropped 1; count of bases not matched to a gene: 2. CDR3: CASSWGLAVNTGELFF. The DNA of the CDR3 is TGTGCCAGCAGTTGGGGACTAGCGGTGAACACCGGGGAGCTGTTTTTT.